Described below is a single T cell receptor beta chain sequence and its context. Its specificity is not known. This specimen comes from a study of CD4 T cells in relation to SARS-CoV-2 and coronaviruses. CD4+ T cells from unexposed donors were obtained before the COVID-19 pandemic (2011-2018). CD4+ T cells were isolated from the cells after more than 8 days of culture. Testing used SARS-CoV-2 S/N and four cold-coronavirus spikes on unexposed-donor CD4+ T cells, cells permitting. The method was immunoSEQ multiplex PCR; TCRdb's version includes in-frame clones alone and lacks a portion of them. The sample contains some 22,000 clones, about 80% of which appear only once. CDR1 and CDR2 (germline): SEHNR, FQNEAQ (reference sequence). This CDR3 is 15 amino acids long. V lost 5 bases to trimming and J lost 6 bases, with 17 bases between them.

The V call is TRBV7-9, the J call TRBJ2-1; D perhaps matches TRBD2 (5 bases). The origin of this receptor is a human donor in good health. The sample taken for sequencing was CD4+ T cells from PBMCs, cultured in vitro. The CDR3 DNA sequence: TGTGCCAGCAGCAGTTGGACTCCCTTCAGCAATGAGCAGTTCTTC. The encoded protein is CASSSWTPFSNEQFF.